What follows are 8 T cell receptor beta chains derived from one specimen sequenced in a study of neurological immune-mediated disorders. TCRdb used MiXCR to reprocess the 5' RACE reads, holding one entry per CDR3 protein. The data show about 16,000 distinct CDR3 sequences, roughly a fifth seen once. The sequencing sample was made of PBMCs. The origin of the receptors is a man aged 45-60 years in good health.

This clonotype came up many times. This chain connects TRBV29-1 to TRBJ2-2; D gene ambiguous. This CDR3 region has 11 residues. Germline loops: CDR1 SQVTM, CDR2 ANQGSEA. The ends were cut back, 4 bases at V and 13 bases at J, with 13 bases in the middle. The CDR3, as DNA: TGCAGCGTTGGCCGGTCTACGGGGCTGTTTTTT. Its translation: CSVGRSTGLFF.

This clonotype came up many times. The chain uses TRBV20-1 and TRBJ2-1; D is ambiguous. The CDR3 is 10 amino acids. Germline V gene lookup returns CDR1 DFQATT and CDR2 SNEGSKA (reference sequence). Trimming stripped 6 bases from V and 5 bases from J, with 5 bases between. The CDR3 DNA sequence: TGCAGTGCCCTTGACAATGAGCAGTTCTTC. Its protein product is CSALDNEQFF.

CDR3 sequence reads: CASSYLAVNEQFF. In DNA, the CDR3 is TGTGCCAGCAGTTACCTAGCCGTCAATGAGCAGTTCTTC. The V gene is TRBV6-2 or TRBV6-3, the J gene TRBJ2-1; TRBD2 might be the D (5 bases). Germline V CDR1 and CDR2: MNHEY, SVGEGT. This CDR3 contains 13 residues. The germline V and J ends were trimmed by 2 bases and 6 bases, with 8 bases remaining between them.

There are many counts of this clonotype. The chain employs TRBV5-1 and TRBJ2-6; D is unclear. Germline values: CDR1 SGHRS, CDR2 YFSETQ. CDR3 size: 15 residues. With 2 bases removed from V and 2 bases from J, the gap between germline ends came to 8 bases. CDR3 nucleotides: TGCGCCAGCAGCTTCAGACCAACTGGGGCCAACGTCCTGACTTTC. Its translation: CASSFRPTGANVLTF.

This clonotype has at least ten counts. V gene TRBV29-1 combines with J gene TRBJ2-5; tentatively, D is TRBD1 (5 bases). The V end was cut by 0 bases, the J end by 3 bases, with 11 bases between. Germline V gives CDR1 SQVTM, CDR2 ANQGSEA. The CDR3 loop spans 14 amino acids. CDR3 amino acids: CSVEDPTGEETQYF. CDR3 coding DNA: TGCAGCGTTGAAGATCCAACAGGAGAAGAGACCCAGTACTTC.

This clonotype was seen many times. The chain uses TRBV28 and TRBJ1-2; 8 nucleotides align to TRBD1. CDR3 length equals 15 residues. Germline V CDR1 and CDR2: MDHEN, SYDVKM. V was pared by 8 bases and J by 4 bases, with 12 bases of the junction left unmatched. The CDR3 region is CASLNLGQGLYGYTF. CDR3 DNA sequence: TGTGCCAGCTTGAACCTTGGACAGGGACTCTATGGCTACACCTTC.

There are many counts of this clonotype. The rearrangement uses TRBV20-1 and TRBJ2-7; possible D gene TRBD2, 6 bases. The CDR3 has 14 residues. Germline CDR1 is DFQATT and CDR2 is SNEGSKA (reference sequence). V shed 3 bases and J shed 3 bases, with 15 bases lying between them. CDR3 in DNA: TGCAGTGCTAGGAGGGGCGGGGAAGACTACGAGCAGTACTTC. Its protein is CSARRGGEDYEQYF.

At least ten counts were recorded for this clonotype. The chain combines TRBV20-1 with TRBJ1-2; 7 bases match TRBD1. Germline CDR1 is DFQATT and CDR2 is SNEGSKA (reference sequence). The CDR3 is 16 amino acids. With 3 bases clipped from V and 2 bases from J, the junction kept 12 bases outside the gene matches. The CDR3 sequence: CSASLGGVGGNYGYTF. Written as DNA, the CDR3 is TGCAGTGCTAGTTTAGGGGGCGTGGGGGGAAACTATGGCTACACCTTC.